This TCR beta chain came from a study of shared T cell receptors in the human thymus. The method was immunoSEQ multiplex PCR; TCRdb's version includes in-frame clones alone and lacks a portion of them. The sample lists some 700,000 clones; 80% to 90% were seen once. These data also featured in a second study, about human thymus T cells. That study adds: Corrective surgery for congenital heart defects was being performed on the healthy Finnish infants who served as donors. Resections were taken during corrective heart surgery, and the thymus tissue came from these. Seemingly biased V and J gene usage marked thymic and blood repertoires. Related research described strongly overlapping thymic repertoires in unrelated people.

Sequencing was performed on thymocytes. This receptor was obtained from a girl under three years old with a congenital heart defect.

CDR3 protein: CASSLGDSSLFF. The CDR3 bases are TGTGCCAGCAGCTTGGGGGACAGCTCCCTTTTTTTT. V usage is TRBV7-6 and J usage is TRBJ1-4; 7 nucleotides line up with TRBD1. CDR1 is SGHVS and CDR2 is FNYEAQ in the germline V gene. The CDR3 sequence is 12 residues long. V shed 3 bases and J 17 bases; nucleotides not matched to a gene: 9.